This TCR beta chain was observed in a study of control samples from healthy donors and cancer patients. This clone was seen a few times. Sequencing was performed with immunoSEQ multiplex PCR; in TCRdb, only in-frame clones are kept and a portion is missing. The sample lists 100,000 or so clones; roughly four fifths were seen once. Trimming shortened V by 2 bases and J by 2 bases, and 10 bases separated the two germline ends. CDR1 and CDR2 (germline): MNHEY, SVGEGT. The length of the CDR3 is 15 residues. The material sequenced was blood. The source of this sequence is a woman aged 60 to 75 in good health. The chain employs TRBV6-2 or TRBV6-3 and TRBJ1-3; no reliable D call. The CDR3 DNA reads as TGTGCCAGCAGTTACCTCAGAGAAGCTGGAAACACCATATATTTT. This gives the protein CASSYLREAGNTIYF.